The source of this TCR beta chain is a study of CXCR3-negative and CXCR3-positive naive CD8 T cells. A note on this clonotype: Antigen specificity is unknown.

The libraries of TRB cDNA were prepared using 5' RACE with UMI labels. TCRdb derives one entry per CDR3 protein from the 5' RACE reads, leaving out DNA. In total, the table holds 120,000 to 150,000 distinct CDR3 sequences. Sorts performed in triplicate captured 300,000 cells each from every CD8+ T cell subset. General observations from the study: Surface CD5 matched across naive subsets, and TRB CDR3 properties served to infer TCR strength. Naive CXCR3-positive and CXCR3-negative cells shared similar TRBV-TRBJ usage, unlike memory cells. When CXCR3-positive naive cells were set against CXCR3-negative naive cells, the former had more hydrophobic TRB CDR3s.

CDR1 is LNHNV and CDR2 is YYDKDF in the germline V gene (reference sequence). The CDR3 has 13 amino acids. The TCR was taken from a human donor in good health. Some clones in this sample may be carry-over from other donors' samples. The V call is TRBV15, the J call TRBJ2-7; TCRdb names TRBD2, which stays unverified in the absence of DNA. Sequencing was carried out using naive CXCR3+ CD8+ T cells from blood. Subset described: CD45RO-CCR7+CD27+CD95- naive CD8+ T cells expressing CXCR3 (TNR3+). CDR3 sequence reads: CATSPRGSYEQYF.